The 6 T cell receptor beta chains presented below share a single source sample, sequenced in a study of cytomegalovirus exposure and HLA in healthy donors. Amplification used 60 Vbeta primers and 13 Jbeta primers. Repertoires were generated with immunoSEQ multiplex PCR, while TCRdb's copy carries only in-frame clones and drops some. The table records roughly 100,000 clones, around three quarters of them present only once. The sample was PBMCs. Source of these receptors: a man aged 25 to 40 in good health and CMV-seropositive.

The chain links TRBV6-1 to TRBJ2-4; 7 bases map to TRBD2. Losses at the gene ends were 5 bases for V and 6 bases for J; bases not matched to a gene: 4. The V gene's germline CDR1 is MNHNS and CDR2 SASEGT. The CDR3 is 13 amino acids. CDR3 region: CASSSGGRNIQYF. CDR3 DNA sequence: TGTGCCAGCAGTTCGGGGGGAAGAAACATTCAGTACTTC.

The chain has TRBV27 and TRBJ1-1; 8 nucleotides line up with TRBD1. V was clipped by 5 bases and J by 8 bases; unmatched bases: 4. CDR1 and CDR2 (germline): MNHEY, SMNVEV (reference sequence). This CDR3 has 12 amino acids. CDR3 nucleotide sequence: TGTGCCAGCAGTACGAACAGGGGGGAAGCTTTCTTT. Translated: CASSTNRGEAFF.

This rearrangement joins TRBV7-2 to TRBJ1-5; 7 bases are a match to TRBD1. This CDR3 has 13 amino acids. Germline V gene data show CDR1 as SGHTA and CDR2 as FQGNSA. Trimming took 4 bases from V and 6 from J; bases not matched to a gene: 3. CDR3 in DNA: TGTGCCAGCAGCTCTCAGGGGGGTCAGCCCCAGCATTTT. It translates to CASSSQGGQPQHF.

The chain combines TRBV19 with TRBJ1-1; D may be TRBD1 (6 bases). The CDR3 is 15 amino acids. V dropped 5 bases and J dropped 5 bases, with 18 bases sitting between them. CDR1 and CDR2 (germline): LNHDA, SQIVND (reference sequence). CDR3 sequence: CASSPLRGGRTEAFF. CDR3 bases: TGTGCCAGTAGTCCACTTCGGGGGGGCCGGACTGAAGCTTTCTTT.

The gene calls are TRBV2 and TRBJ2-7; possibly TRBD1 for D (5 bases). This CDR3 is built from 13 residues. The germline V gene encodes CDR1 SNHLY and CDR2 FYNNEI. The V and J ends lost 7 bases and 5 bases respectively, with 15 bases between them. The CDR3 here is CASNRNQGNEQYV. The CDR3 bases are TGTGCCAGCAATAGAAATCAGGGCAACGAGCAGTACGTC.

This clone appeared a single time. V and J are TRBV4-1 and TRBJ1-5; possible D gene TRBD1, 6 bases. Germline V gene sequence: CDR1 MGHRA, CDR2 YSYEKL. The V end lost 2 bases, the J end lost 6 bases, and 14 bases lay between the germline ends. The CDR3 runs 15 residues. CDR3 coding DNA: TGCGCCAGCAGCCAACACTACAGGGAAGGTCAGCCCCAGCATTTT. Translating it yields CASSQHYREGQPQHF.